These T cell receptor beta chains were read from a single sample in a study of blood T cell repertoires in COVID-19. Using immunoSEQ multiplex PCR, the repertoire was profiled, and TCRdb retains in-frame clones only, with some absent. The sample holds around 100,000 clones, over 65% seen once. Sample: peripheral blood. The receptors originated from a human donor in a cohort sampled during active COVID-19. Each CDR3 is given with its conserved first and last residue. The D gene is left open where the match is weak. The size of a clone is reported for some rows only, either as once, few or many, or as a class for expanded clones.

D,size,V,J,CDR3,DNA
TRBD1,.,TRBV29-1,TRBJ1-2,CSVEEGGQGRLRGYTF,TGCAGCGTTGAAGAAGGAGGACAGGGGAGGTTAAGGGGCTACACCTTC
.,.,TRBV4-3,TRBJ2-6,CASSQDFGHSGANVLTF,TGCGCCAGCAGCCAAGATTTCGGACACTCTGGGGCCAACGTCCTGACTTTC
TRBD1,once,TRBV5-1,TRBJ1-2,CASSLVGQGATGGGYTF,TGCGCCAGCAGCTTGGTGGGACAGGGGGCAACGGGCGGAGGCTACACCTTC
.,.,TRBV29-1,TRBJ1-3,CSVAQGGNTIYF,TGCAGCGTCGCGCAGGGTGGAAACACCATATATTTT
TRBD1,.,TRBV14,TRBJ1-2,CASSSGTGNYGYTF,TGTGCCAGCAGCTCCGGGACAGGGAACTATGGCTACACCTTC
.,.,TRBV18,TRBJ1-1,CASSPPEDTEAFF,TGTGCCAGCTCACCACCGGAGGACACTGAAGCTTTCTTT
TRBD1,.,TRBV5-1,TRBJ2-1,CASSPGQTYNEQFF,TGCGCCAGCAGCCCGGGACAGACCTACAATGAGCAGTTCTTC
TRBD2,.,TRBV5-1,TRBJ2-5,CASSLRSGGAGETQYF,TGCGCCAGCAGCTTGAGGAGCGGGGGGGCCGGCGAGACCCAGTACTTC
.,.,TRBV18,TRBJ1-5,CASSLEGDQPQHF,TGTGCCAGCTCACTAGAAGGAGATCAGCCCCAGCATTTT
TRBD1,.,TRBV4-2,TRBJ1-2,CASSQDEIQGSGYTF,TGTGCCAGCAGCCAAGATGAGATACAGGGGAGTGGCTACACCTTC
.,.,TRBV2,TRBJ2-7,CASESAGSYEQYF,TGTGCCAGCGAGTCGGCAGGGTCCTACGAGCAGTACTTC
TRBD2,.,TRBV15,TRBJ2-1,CATSKTRGGGFNEQFF,TGTGCCACCAGCAAAACTAGGGGCGGGGGGTTCAATGAGCAGTTCTTC
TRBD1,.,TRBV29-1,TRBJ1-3,CSGRTGPGNTIYF,TGCAGCGGACGGACAGGGCCTGGAAACACCATATATTTT
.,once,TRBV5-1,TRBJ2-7,CASSSGLSSYEQYF,TGCGCCAGCAGCTCTGGACTGAGCTCCTACGAGCAGTACTTC
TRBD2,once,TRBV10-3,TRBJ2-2,CAINPGGAPNTGELFF,TGTGCCATCAACCCGGGGGGGGCACCGAACACCGGGGAGCTGTTTTTT
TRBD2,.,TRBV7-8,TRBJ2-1,CASAPGGLFPDEQFF,TGTGCCAGCGCCCCGGGGGGGCTATTCCCCGATGAGCAGTTCTTC
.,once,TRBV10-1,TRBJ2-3,CASSESGTDTQYF,TGCGCCAGCAGTGAGTCCGGCACAGATACGCAGTATTTT
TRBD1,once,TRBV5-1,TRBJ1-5,CASSPGTDSNQPQHF,TGCGCCAGCAGCCCGGGGACAGATAGCAATCAGCCCCAGCATTTT
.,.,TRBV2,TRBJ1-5,CASSEYRVGQPQHF,TGTGCCAGCAGTGAATACAGGGTGGGTCAGCCCCAGCATTTT
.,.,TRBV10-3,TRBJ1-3,CAISESGQLGNTIYF,TGTGCCATCAGTGAGTCCGGACAGCTTGGAAACACCATATATTTT
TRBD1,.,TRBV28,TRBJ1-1,CASSWGQGRWTEAFF,TGTGCCAGCAGTTGGGGACAGGGGCGGTGGACTGAAGCTTTCTTT
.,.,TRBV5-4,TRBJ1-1,CASSLGGRAEAFF,TGTGCCAGCAGCTTGGGGGGCCGGGCTGAAGCTTTCTTT
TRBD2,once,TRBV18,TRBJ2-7,CASSPYGRGGDEQYF,TGTGCCAGCTCACCATACGGGAGGGGCGGGGACGAGCAGTACTTC
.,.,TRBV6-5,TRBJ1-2,CASTRGGADYGYTF,TGTGCCAGCACTCGAGGGGGGGCTGACTATGGCTACACCTTC
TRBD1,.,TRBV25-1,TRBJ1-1,CASSGSGTGKLGGTEAFF,TGTGCCAGCAGTGGATCCGGGACAGGGAAGTTGGGAGGCACTGAAGCTTTCTTT
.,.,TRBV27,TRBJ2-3,CASSPWTLRGTDTQYF,TGTGCCAGCAGTCCCTGGACTCTTAGGGGCACAGATACGCAGTATTTT
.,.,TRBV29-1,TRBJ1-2,CSVDRDNGYTF,TGCAGCGTTGACAGGGATAATGGCTACACCTTC
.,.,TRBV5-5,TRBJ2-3,CASSLGTFTDTQYF,TGTGCCAGCAGCTTGGGGACTTTCACAGATACGCAGTATTTT
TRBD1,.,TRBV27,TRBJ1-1,CASSTGGRRNTEAFF,TGTGCCAGCTCCACAGGGGGGCGGAGGAACACTGAAGCTTTCTTT
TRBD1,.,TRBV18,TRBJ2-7,CASSSGSGQGNEQYF,TGTGCCAGCTCATCCGGGTCGGGACAGGGCAACGAGCAGTACTTC
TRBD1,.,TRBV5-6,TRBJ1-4,CASSGTALNEKLFF,TGTGCCAGCAGCGGGACAGCACTTAATGAAAAACTGTTTTTT
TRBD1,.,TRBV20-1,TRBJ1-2,CSASDRGLGYTF,TGCAGTGCTAGTGACAGGGGGCTTGGCTACACCTTC
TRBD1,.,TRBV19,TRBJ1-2,CASSNRGGYNYGYTF,TGTGCCAGTAGTAACAGGGGAGGATATAACTATGGCTACACCTTC
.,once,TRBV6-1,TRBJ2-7,CASSELRVNEQYF,TGTGCCAGCAGTGAGCTGCGCGTGAACGAGCAGTACTTC
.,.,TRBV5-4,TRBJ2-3,CASSFAGSTDTQYF,TGTGCCAGCAGCTTTGCGGGTAGCACAGATACGCAGTATTTT
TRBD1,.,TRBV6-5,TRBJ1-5,CASHDGQGGNQPQHF,TGTGCCAGCCACGACGGACAGGGAGGCAATCAGCCCCAGCATTTT
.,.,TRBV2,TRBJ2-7,CASNPGVSYEQYF,TGTGCCAGCAATCCAGGGGTCTCCTACGAGCAGTACTTC
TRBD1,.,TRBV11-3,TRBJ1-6,CASSLDGTDNSPLHF,TGTGCCAGCAGCTTAGATGGGACAGATAATTCACCCCTCCACTTT
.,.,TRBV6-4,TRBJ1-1,CASSDSGNTRTEAFF,TGTGCCAGCAGTGACAGCGGTAATACCAGGACTGAAGCTTTCTTT
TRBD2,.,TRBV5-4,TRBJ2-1,CASRTSGGATEQFF,TGTGCCAGCAGAACTAGCGGGGGGGCCACTGAGCAGTTCTTC
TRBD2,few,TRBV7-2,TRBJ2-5,CASSPASGGGETQYF,TGTGCCAGCAGCCCGGCTAGCGGGGGGGGAGAGACCCAGTACTTC
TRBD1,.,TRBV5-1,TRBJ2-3,CASSSWDRETDTQYF,TGCGCCAGCAGCTCCTGGGACAGGGAGACAGATACGCAGTATTTT
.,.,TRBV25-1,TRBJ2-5,CASRPPGQETQYF,TGTGCCAGCAGACCCCCGGGACAAGAGACCCAGTACTTC
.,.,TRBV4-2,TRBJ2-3,CASSQGAGAFRSDTQYF,TGTGCCAGCAGCCAAGGGGCGGGGGCGTTTCGCTCAGATACGCAGTATTTT
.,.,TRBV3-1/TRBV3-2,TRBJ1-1,CASSPPGTLGLTEAFF,TGTGCCAGCAGCCCCCCAGGGACACTGGGGTTGACTGAAGCTTTCTTT
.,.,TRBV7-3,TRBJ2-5,CASSITSLGGETQYF,TGTGCCAGCAGCATAACTTCCCTAGGGGGAGAGACCCAGTACTTC
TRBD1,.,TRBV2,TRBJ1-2,CAVNQGGGYGYTF,TGTGCCGTAAACCAGGGGGGTGGCTATGGCTACACCTTC